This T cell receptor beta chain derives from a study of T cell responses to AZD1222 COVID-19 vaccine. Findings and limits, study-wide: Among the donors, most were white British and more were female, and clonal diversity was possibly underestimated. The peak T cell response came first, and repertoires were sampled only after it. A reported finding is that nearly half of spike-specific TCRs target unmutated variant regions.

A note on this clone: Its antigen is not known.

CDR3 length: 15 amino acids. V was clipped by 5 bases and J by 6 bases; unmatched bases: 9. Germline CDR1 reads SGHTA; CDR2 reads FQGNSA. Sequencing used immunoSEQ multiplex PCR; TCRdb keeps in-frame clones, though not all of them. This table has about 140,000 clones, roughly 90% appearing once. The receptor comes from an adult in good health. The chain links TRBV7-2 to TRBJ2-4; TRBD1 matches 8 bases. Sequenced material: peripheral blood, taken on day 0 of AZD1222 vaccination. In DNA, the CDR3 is TGTGCCAGCAGCCTCCAGACAGGGGCGGGAAACATTCAGTACTTC. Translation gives CASSLQTGAGNIQYF.